Shown below are 25 T cell receptor beta chains from a single sample sequenced in a study of T cell repertoires in cytomegalovirus infection. MiXCR, run by TCRdb on the reads, gives a single entry per CDR3 protein. The profile shows about 570,000 distinct CDR3 sequences, approximately 40% of them singletons. Their recognized antigens are unknown. The sequencing here drew on cultured PBMCs, taken from culture after CMV antigen stimulation. The receptors shown here come from a human donor in good health (CMV status not recorded). Some clones in this sample may be carry-over from other donors' samples.

The sample holds a few counts of this clonotype. CDR3 residues: CASSSERYYNEQFF. DNA of the CDR3: TGTGCCAGCAGTTCGGAGAGGTACTACAATGAGCAGTTCTTC. The rearrangement uses TRBV6-5 and TRBJ2-1; D unresolved. Between the trimmed V and J ends, which lost 4 bases and 3 bases, there was a span of 10 bases. This CDR3 region has 14 residues. Germline V gene lookup returns CDR1 MNHEY and CDR2 SVGAGI.

This clonotype was observed a few times. V usage is TRBV6-5 and J usage is TRBJ2-5; no reliable D call. Trimming cost V 4 bases and J 5 bases, with 14 bases left between them. The CDR3 extends over 14 amino acids. CDR1 and CDR2 from the germline V gene are MNHEY and SVGAGI. As DNA, the CDR3 is TGTGCCAGCAGTTCCGGTGTGGTAGGGGAGACCCAGTACTTC. Amino acids: CASSSGVVGETQYF.

The V and J genes are TRBV12-3 or TRBV12-4 and TRBJ2-1; D tentatively fits TRBD1 or TRBD2 (5 bases each). Trimming stripped 5 bases from V and 11 bases from J, with 10 bases between. The length of the CDR3 is 11 residues. The DNA of the CDR3 is TGTGCCAGCAGTCCGAGGGGACAGCAGTTCTTC. Encoded protein: CASSPRGQQFF.

Concerning this clonotype: Relative to the germline gene, one junction end is altered; a read error may explain this. The CDR3, as DNA: TGTGCCACCAATGATGGGGGCCGCTCTGGAAACACCATATATTTT. It is translated as CATNDGGRSGNTIYF. The chain carries TRBV24-1 and TRBJ1-3; a possible D gene is TRBD1 (6 bases). CDR1 is KGHDR and CDR2 is SFDVKD in the germline V gene. This CDR3 has 15 residues.

This clonotype is a singleton in its sample. V and J are TRBV20-1 and TRBJ1-4; 8 bases fit TRBD1. With 0 bases clipped from V and 8 bases from J, the junction kept 5 bases outside the gene matches. The CDR3 length is 14 residues. Germline-derived CDR1 and CDR2 are DFQATT and SNEGSKA (reference sequence). CDR3 bases: TGCAGTGCTAGAGACGACAGGGGTGGAGAAAAACTGTTTTTT. It codes for CSARDDRGGEKLFF.

This clonotype was counted between two and nine times. DNA of the CDR3: TGTGCCAGCAGTTCCCCCTGGGGCCGCGAAGCCAAAAACATTCAGTACTTC. This encodes CASSSPWGREAKNIQYF. The chain recombines TRBV28 with TRBJ2-4; a possible D gene is TRBD1 (5 bases). The V gene's germline CDR1 is MDHEN and CDR2 SYDVKM. CDR3 length equals 17 residues. The V gene lost 4 bases and the J gene lost 0 bases, with 16 bases spanning the gap.

This clonotype was seen a handful of times. The rearrangement links TRBV7-2 to TRBJ2-3; 9 bases are a match to TRBD2. Per germline, CDR1 SGHTA and CDR2 FQGNSA. The CDR3 runs to 14 residues. Trimming took 2 bases from V and 4 from J; bases not matched to a gene: 1. CDR3 coding DNA: TGTGCCAGCAGCTTAAGACTAGCGGCAGATACGCAGTATTTT. Its protein product is CASSLRLAADTQYF.

A few counts support this clonotype. One end of the junction does not line up with germline, which may come from a read error. V and J are TRBV7-6 and TRBJ1-2; D may be TRBD1 (5 bases). This CDR3 has 12 residues. Germline CDR1 and CDR2: SGHVS and FNYEAQ. The chain's CDR3 is CASSSRDGLYFF. DNA for the CDR3: TGTGCCAGCAGCTCCCGGGACGGCCTTTACTTCTTC.

The rearrangement links TRBV15 to TRBJ2-5; D call uncertain. In germline, CDR1 is LNHNV, CDR2 YYDKDF (reference sequence). CDR3 length: 13 residues. The ends were cut back, 5 bases at V and 2 bases at J, with 9 bases in the middle. CDR3 protein: CATSALGQETQYF. In nucleotides, the CDR3 is TGTGCCACCAGCGCCCTTGGGCAAGAGACCCAGTACTTC.

The gene calls are TRBV12-3 or TRBV12-4 and TRBJ2-4; D gene ambiguous. V was cut by 5 bases and J by 1 base, with 6 bases left in between. The CDR3 has 13 residues. This CDR3 reads CASSPSAKNIQYF. The CDR3 DNA is TGTGCCAGCAGTCCGAGTGCCAAAAACATTCAGTACTTC.

The chain is built from TRBV7-2 and TRBJ2-3, with unresolved D. Trimming took 4 bases from V and 4 from J, leaving 9 bases between them. CDR3 length: 13 amino acids. Germline V gene sequence: CDR1 SGHTA, CDR2 FQGNSA. CDR3 residues: CASSSEFPDTQYF. The CDR3 coding sequence is TGTGCCAGCAGCTCCGAGTTCCCAGATACGCAGTATTTT.

The V gene is TRBV5-4, the J gene TRBJ2-5; D could derive from TRBD1 or TRBD2 (6 bases each). Germline V gives CDR1 SGHNT, CDR2 YYREEE (reference sequence). V was trimmed by 4 bases and J by 2 bases, leaving 12 bases between them. This CDR3 is built from 14 residues. The CDR3 sequence is CASSPKGGQETQYF. CDR3 DNA: TGTGCCAGCAGCCCTAAGGGGGGACAAGAGACCCAGTACTTC.

The chain recombines TRBV7-9 with TRBJ2-2; D call uncertain. The CDR3 runs to 13 residues. Germline values: CDR1 SEHNR, CDR2 FQNEAQ (reference sequence). V was pared by 0 bases and J by 6 bases, with 5 bases between. The CDR3 protein is CASSLAPSGELFF. Here the CDR3 DNA reads TGTGCCAGCAGCTTAGCACCGTCCGGGGAGCTGTTTTTT.

This sequence joins TRBV7-9 and TRBJ1-4; 11 bases match TRBD1. This CDR3 comprises 15 residues. The V and J ends lost 1 base and 5 bases, in that order; junction bases with no gene match: 0. Germline CDR1 is SEHNR and CDR2 is FQNEAQ (reference sequence). The CDR3 DNA reads TGTGCCAGCAGCTTAGGGGACAGGGGGAATGAAAAACTGTTTTTT. Translated: CASSLGDRGNEKLFF. Looking up the rest from reference TRBV7-9 and TRBJ1-4 gives the full variable domain: DTGVSQNPRHKITKRGQNVTFRCDPISEHNRLYWYRQTLGQGPEFLTYFQNEAQLEKSRLLSDRFSAERPKGSFSTLEIQRTEQGDSAMYLCASSLGDRGNEKLFFGSGTQLSVL.

The chain couples TRBV7-9 to TRBJ2-4; no reliable D call. The V end was cut by 5 bases, the J end by 1 base, with 12 bases between. This CDR3 comprises 15 residues. The V gene's germline CDR1 is SEHNR and CDR2 FQNEAQ (reference sequence). The CDR3 loop reads CASSAGVLAKNIQYF. The DNA of the CDR3 is TGTGCCAGCAGCGCTGGGGTACTGGCCAAAAACATTCAGTACTTC.

This clonotype was detected once. This chain joins TRBV11-2 and TRBJ2-1; TRBD2 agrees at 9 bases. After removal of 1 base from V and 10 bases from J, the junction contained 8 bases not matched to a gene. CDR1 SGHAT and CDR2 FQNNGV come from the germline V gene. This CDR3 contains 15 residues. The CDR3 protein is CASSLVVAGEGEQFF. The CDR3 nucleotides are TGTGCCAGCAGCTTAGTCGTAGCGGGAGAGGGCGAGCAGTTCTTC.

This clonotype was recorded at least ten times. The J gene is TRBJ2-3, the V gene TRBV7-2; perhaps TRBD2 as D (6 bases). The CDR3 runs to 16 residues. The ends were cut back, 2 bases at V and 2 bases at J, with 14 bases in the middle. Germline lookup yields CDR1 SGHTA and CDR2 FQGNSA. The CDR3 reads CASSLSPPGDTDTQYF. As DNA, the CDR3 is TGTGCCAGCAGCTTATCCCCCCCGGGAGACACAGATACGCAGTATTTT.

This clonotype was counted between two and nine times. The chain carries TRBV7-2 and TRBJ2-3, with 12 bases lining up with TRBD2. The CDR3 has 18 residues. Germline loops: CDR1 SGHTA, CDR2 FQGNSA. Losses at the gene ends were 1 base for V and 4 bases for J; bases not matched to a gene: 9. The CDR3 DNA sequence: TGTGCCAGCAGCTTAGTGTCCCTAGCGGGGGGGCCCGCAGATACGCAGTATTTT. Protein: CASSLVSLAGGPADTQYF. Variable domain in full (rest from reference TRBV7-2 and TRBJ2-3): GAGVSQSPSNKVTEKGKDVELRCDPISGHTALYWYRQSLGQGLEFLIYFQGNSAPDKSGLPSDRFSAERTGGSVSTLTIQRTQQEDSAVYLCASSLVSLAGGPADTQYFGPGTRLTVL.

This clonotype has only a few counts. J is TRBJ1-4 and V is TRBV6-5, with D possibly being TRBD1 (5 bases). The germline V gene encodes CDR1 MNHEY and CDR2 SVGAGI. The CDR3 runs to 14 residues. V lost 5 bases and J 7 bases, leaving 14 bases between the germline ends. CDR3 sequence: CASSRGDRGEKLFF. Here the CDR3 DNA reads TGTGCCAGCAGTCGGGGGGATAGAGGTGAAAAACTGTTTTTT.

This chain connects TRBV6-8 to TRBJ2-3; 11 bases agree with TRBD1. This CDR3 region has 16 residues. The V and J ends lost 2 bases and 1 base, in that order; junction bases with no gene match: 2. Germline CDR1 MNHGY, CDR2 SAAAGT. CDR3 sequence: CASSYRTGGGTDTQYF. The CDR3 nucleotides are TGTGCCAGCAGTTACAGGACAGGGGGCGGCACAGATACGCAGTATTTT.

The chain carries TRBV7-1 and TRBJ1-2, with D perhaps TRBD1 (6 bases). TRBV7-1 is noted as an ORF with a role that remains uncertain. The CDR3 consists of 16 residues. V lost 5 bases and J lost 0, with 16 bases in between. CDR3 region: CASSKGGTPPNYGYTF. CDR3 sequence (DNA): TGTGCCAGCAGCAAAGGAGGGACACCACCTAACTATGGCTACACCTTC.

This chain links TRBV7-2 with TRBJ1-5; D unresolved. This CDR3 is built from 14 residues. Germline V gene data show CDR1 as SGHTA and CDR2 as FQGNSA. V was shortened by 4 bases and J by 2 bases, with 9 bases between the two germline ends. The CDR3 region is CASSSADGNQPQHF. For the CDR3, the DNA is TGTGCCAGCAGCTCCGCCGATGGCAATCAGCCCCAGCATTTT.

The chain employs TRBV28 and TRBJ1-6; no clear D. CDR1 MDHEN and CDR2 SYDVKM come from the germline V gene. Trimming removed 6 bases at V and 7 bases at J, with 16 bases between. The CDR3 has 15 residues. CDR3 sequence: CASRLGNTRNSPLHF. CDR3 in DNA: TGTGCCAGCAGACTCGGGAACACAAGGAATTCACCCCTCCACTTT.

This clonotype has more than one count but fewer than ten. This rearrangement joins TRBV7-9 to TRBJ2-7, with a weak D call TRBD1 (6 bases). The length of the CDR3 is 15 residues. The V and J ends lost 11 bases and 0 bases respectively, with 20 bases between them. Germline V CDR1 and CDR2: SEHNR, FQNEAQ (reference sequence). The CDR3 DNA reads as TGTGCCGCTACCACCGGGACACCTGGCTCCTACGAGCAGTACTTC. Encoded protein: CAATTGTPGSYEQYF.

This clonotype was counted between two and nine times. The chain joins TRBV7-2 to TRBJ1-3, with D possibly TRBD1 on 6 matching bases. With 3 bases removed from V and 0 bases from J, the gap between germline ends came to 15 bases. Germline CDR1 reads SGHTA; CDR2 reads FQGNSA. The CDR3 sequence is 17 residues long. The CDR3: CASSLLGAYSSGNTIYF. The CDR3 DNA reads as TGTGCCAGCAGCTTGCTGGGGGCCTACTCCTCTGGAAACACCATATATTTT.